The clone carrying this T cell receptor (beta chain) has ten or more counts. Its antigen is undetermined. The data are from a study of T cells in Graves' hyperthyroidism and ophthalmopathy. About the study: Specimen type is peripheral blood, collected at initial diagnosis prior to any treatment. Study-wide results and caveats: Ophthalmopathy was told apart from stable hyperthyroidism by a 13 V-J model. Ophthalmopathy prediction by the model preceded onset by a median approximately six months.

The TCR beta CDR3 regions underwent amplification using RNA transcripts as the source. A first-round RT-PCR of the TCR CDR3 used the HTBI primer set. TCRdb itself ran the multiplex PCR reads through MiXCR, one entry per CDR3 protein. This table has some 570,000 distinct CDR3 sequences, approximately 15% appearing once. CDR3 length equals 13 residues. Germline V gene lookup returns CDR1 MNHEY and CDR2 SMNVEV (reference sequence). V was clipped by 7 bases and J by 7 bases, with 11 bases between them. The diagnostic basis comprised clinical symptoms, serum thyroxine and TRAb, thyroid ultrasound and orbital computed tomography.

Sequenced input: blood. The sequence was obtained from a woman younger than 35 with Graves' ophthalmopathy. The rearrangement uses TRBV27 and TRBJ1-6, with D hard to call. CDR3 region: CASTWARNSPLHF. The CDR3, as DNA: TGTGCCAGCACCTGGGCCCGGAATTCACCCCTCCACTTT.